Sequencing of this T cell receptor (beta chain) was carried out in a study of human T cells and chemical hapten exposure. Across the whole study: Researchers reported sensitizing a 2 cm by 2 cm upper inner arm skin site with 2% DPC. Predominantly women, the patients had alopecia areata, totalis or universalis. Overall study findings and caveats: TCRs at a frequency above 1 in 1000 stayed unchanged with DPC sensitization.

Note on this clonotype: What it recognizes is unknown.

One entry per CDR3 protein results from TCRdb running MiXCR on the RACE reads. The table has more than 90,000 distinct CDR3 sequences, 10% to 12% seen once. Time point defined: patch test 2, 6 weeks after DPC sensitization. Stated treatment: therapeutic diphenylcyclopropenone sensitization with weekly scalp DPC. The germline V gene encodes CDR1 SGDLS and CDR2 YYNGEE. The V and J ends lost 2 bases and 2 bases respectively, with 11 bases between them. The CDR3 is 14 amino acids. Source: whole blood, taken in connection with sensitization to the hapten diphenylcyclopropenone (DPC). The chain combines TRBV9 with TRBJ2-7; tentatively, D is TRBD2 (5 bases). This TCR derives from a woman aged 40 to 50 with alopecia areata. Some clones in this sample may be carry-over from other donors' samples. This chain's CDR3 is CASSVGIGAYEQYF. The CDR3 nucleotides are TGTGCCAGCAGCGTCGGTATCGGGGCCTACGAGCAGTACTTC.